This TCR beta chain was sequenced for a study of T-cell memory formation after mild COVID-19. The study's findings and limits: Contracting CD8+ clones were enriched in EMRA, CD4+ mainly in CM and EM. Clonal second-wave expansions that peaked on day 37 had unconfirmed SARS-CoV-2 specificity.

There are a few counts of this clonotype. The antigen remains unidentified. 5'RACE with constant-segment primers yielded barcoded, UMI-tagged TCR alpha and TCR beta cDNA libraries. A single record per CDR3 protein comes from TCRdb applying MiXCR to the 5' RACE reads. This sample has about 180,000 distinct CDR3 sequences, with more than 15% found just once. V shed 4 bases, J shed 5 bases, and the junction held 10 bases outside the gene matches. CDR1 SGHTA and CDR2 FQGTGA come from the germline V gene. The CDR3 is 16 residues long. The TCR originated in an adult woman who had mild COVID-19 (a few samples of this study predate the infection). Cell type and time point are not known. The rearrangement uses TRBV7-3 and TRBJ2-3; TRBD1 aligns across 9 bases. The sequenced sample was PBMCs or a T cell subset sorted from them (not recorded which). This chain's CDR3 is CASSYIPGQGKDTQYF. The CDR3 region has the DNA TGTGCCAGCAGCTACATCCCGGGACAGGGTAAAGATACGCAGTATTTT. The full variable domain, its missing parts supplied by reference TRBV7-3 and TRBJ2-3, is GAGVSQTPSNKVTEKGKYVELRCDPISGHTALYWYRQSLGQGPEFLIYFQGTGAADDSGLPNDRFFAVRPEGSVSTLKIQRTERGDSAVYLCASSYIPGQGKDTQYFGPGTRLTVL.